These T cell receptor beta chains were read from a single sample in a study of T cells in Graves' hyperthyroidism and ophthalmopathy. From the multiplex PCR reads, TCRdb called clonotypes with MiXCR, one entry per CDR3 protein. The sample gives roughly 600,000 distinct CDR3 sequences, 13% to 15% of which show up once; around an eighth is in the top ten. The sample was blood. The receptors derive from a woman aged 45-60 years with Graves' ophthalmopathy. Both conserved end residues are part of each CDR3. A D gene is named only where the DNA matches it firmly. Clone size is not always given. Where it is, it says once, few, many or a class for expanded clones.

CDR3aa: CATSIGTYNEQSF
CDR3nt: TGTGCCACCAGTATCGGAACCTACAATGAGCAGTCCTTC
d_gene: NA
j_gene: TRBJ2-1
v_gene: TRBV6-1
abundance: NA

CDR3aa: CASSVQRELPYNEQFF
CDR3nt: TGTGCCAGCAGCGTCCAGCGGGAGCTTCCCTACAATGAGCAGTTCTTC
d_gene: TRBD2
j_gene: TRBJ2-1
v_gene: TRBV7-2
abundance: many

CDR3aa: CASSYISYETQYF
CDR3nt: TGTGCCAGCAGTTATATTAGCTATGAGACCCAGTACTTC
d_gene: NA
j_gene: TRBJ2-5
v_gene: TRBV12-3/TRBV12-4
abundance: many

CDR3aa: CASSYSPGEPQHF
CDR3nt: TGTGCCAGCAGTTACTCGCCAGGGGAGCCCCAGCATTTT
d_gene: NA
j_gene: TRBJ1-5
v_gene: TRBV6-6
abundance: NA

CDR3aa: CASSQRYGRQNNSPLHF
CDR3nt: TGTGCCAGCAGCCAAAGATATGGGAGACAGAATAATTCACCCCTCCACTTT
d_gene: NA
j_gene: TRBJ1-6
v_gene: TRBV14
abundance: few

CDR3aa: CASSSIQGAEQFF
CDR3nt: TGTGCCAGCAGTTCCATACAGGGGGCTGAGCAGTTCTTC
d_gene: TRBD1
j_gene: TRBJ2-1
v_gene: TRBV28
abundance: many

CDR3aa: CASSQDTSGGSTDTQYF
CDR3nt: TGTGCCAGCAGCCAAGATACGTCGGGAGGTTCCACAGATACGCAGTATTTT
d_gene: TRBD2
j_gene: TRBJ2-3
v_gene: TRBV3-1
abundance: many

CDR3aa: CASSLTGQYSTDTQYF
CDR3nt: TGTGCCAGCAGCTTAACGGGACAGTATAGCACAGATACGCAGTATTTT
d_gene: TRBD1
j_gene: TRBJ2-3
v_gene: TRBV7-3
abundance: many

CDR3aa: CASSHPQAGEKNIQYF
CDR3nt: TGTGCCAGCAGCCACCCCCAAGCGGGAGAGAAAAACATTCAGTACTTC
d_gene: TRBD2
j_gene: TRBJ2-4
v_gene: TRBV4-2
abundance: few

CDR3aa: CASSYSGVEGYTF
CDR3nt: TGTGCCAGCAGTTACTCGGGAGTGGAGGGCTACACCTTC
d_gene: NA
j_gene: TRBJ1-2
v_gene: TRBV6-5
abundance: few

CDR3aa: CASGQGRADTQYF
CDR3nt: TGTGCCAGCGGACAGGGAAGAGCAGATACGCAGTATTTT
d_gene: TRBD1
j_gene: TRBJ2-3
v_gene: TRBV6-1
abundance: many